This T cell receptor beta chain was sequenced for a study of graft-versus-host responses after intestinal transplantation. This clone was seen once. Intraepithelial lymphocytes and lamina propria lymphocytes were released through processing of graft tissue. The V gene's germline CDR1 is LGHNA and CDR2 YSLEER. The CDR3 runs to 17 residues. V dropped 0 bases and J dropped 4; count of bases not matched to a gene: 6. Generated by immunoSEQ multiplex PCR, the TCRdb table keeps only in-frame clones and is missing some. The data contain roughly 15,000 clones, approximately 59% of them seen just once; the ten biggest clones take up around 13%.

This sequence was found in a human patient who received an intestinal transplant, so some T cells may come from the graft donor. The chain joins TRBV4-3 to TRBJ2-3; 11 bases map to TRBD2. Sequencing used ileum tissue, obtained 524 days after transplant. The chain's CDR3 is CASSQEGSGGASDTQYF. CDR3 DNA sequence: TGCGCCAGCAGCCAAGAAGGTAGCGGGGGGGCATCAGATACGCAGTATTTT.